This T cell receptor (beta chain) is drawn from a study of blood T cell repertoires in COVID-19. As processed by the authors: Estimates of nucleated cell counts were drawn from the amplification of reference gene primers. Here immunoSEQ multiplex PCR was the method, and the copy in TCRdb shows in-frame clones only, minus some. The V and J calls and clone size come from that table; D and trimming were worked out from the DNA. The repertoire holds under 300,000 clones, with 90% as singletons. Seattle's cohort entered during active infection and was followed longitudinally. CDR1 and CDR2 from the germline V gene are SGHVS and FQNEAQ. CDR3 length: 14 amino acids. J lost 8 bases, V lost 2 bases, and 8 bases had no gene match.

The material sequenced was peripheral blood. This clonotype originated in a woman aged 60 to 75 with COVID-19, enrolled during active disease. The V and J genes are TRBV7-8 and TRBJ1-2, with 7 bases fitting TRBD1. The CDR3 DNA is TGTGCCAGCAGCTTACAGGGGGTAGATAGGGGCTACACCTTC. It codes for CASSLQGVDRGYTF.